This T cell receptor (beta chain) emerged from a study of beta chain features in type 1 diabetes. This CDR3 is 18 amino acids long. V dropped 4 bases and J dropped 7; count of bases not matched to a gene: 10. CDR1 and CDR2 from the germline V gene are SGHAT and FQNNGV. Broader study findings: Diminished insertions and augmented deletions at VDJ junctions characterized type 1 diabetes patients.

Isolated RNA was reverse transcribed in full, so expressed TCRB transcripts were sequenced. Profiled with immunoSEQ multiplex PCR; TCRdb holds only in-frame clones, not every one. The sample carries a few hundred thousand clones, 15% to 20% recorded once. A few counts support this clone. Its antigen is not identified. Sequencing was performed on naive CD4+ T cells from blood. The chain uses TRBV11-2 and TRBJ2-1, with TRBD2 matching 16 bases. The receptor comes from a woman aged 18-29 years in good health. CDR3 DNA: TGTGCCAGCAGCTCTATCCCCGGGACTAGCGGGAGGGGGAATGAGCAGTTCTTC. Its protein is CASSSIPGTSGRGNEQFF.